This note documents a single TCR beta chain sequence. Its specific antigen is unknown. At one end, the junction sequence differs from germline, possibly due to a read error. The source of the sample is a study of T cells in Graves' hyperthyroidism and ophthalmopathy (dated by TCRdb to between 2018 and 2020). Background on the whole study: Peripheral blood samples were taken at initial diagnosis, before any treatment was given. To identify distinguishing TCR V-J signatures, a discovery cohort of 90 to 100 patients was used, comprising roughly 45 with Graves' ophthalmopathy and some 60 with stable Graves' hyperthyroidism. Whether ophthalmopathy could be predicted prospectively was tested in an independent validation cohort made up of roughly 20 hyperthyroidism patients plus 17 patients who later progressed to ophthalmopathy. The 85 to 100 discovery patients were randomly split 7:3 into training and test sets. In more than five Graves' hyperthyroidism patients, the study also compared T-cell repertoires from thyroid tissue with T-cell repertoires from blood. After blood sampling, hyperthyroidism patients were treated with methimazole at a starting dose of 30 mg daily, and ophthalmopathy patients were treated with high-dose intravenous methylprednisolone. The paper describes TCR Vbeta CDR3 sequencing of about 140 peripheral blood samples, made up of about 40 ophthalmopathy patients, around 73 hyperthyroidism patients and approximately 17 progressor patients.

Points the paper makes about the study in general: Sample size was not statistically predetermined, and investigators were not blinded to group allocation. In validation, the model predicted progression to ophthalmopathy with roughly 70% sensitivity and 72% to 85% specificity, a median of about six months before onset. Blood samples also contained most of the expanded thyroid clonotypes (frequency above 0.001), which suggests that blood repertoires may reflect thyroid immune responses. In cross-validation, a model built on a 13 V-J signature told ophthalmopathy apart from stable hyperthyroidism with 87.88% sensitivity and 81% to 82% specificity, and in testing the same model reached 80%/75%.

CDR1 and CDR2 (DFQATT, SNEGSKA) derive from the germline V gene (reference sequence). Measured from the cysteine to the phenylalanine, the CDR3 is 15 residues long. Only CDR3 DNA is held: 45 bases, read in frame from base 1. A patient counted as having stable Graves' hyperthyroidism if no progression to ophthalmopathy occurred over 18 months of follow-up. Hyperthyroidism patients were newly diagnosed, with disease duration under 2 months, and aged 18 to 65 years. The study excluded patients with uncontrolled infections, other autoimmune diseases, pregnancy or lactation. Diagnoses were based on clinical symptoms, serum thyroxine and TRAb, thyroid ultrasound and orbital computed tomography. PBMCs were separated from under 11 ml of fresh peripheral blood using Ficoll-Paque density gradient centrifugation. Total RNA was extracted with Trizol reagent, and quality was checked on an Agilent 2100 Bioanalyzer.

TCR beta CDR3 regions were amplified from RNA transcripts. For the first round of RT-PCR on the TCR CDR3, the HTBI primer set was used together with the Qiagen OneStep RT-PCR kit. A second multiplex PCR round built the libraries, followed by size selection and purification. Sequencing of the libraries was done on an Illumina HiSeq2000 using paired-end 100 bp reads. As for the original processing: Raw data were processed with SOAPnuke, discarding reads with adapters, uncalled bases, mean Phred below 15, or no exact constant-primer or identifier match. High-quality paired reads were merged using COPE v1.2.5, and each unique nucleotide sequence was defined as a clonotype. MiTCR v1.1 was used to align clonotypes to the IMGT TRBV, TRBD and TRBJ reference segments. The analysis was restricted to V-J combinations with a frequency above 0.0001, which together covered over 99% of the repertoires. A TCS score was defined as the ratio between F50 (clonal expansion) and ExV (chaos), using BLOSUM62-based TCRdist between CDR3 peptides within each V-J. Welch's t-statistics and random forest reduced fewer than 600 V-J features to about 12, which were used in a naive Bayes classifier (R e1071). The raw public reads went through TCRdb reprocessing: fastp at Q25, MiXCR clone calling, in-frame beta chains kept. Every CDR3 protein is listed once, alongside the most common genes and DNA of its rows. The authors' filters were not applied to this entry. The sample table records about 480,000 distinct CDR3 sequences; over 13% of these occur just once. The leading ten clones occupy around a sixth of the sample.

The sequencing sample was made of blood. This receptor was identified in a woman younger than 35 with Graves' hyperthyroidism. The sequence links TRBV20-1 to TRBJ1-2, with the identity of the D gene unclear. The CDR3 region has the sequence CSAGEQKPTNYGYTF. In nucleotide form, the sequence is TGCAGTGCTGGAGAACAGAAACCAACTAACTATGGCTACACCTTC.